The entry below describes one TCR beta chain. Its specificity is unknown. This sample is drawn from a study of shared clonotypes between healthy human individuals. About the study: Researchers drew samples from two women and a few men aged 18 to 49. Whole-study results and caveats: Generation probability values for non-shared clonotypes were lower than those for clonotypes shared by all four donors.

Donors were healthy HIV-negative adults without recent acute infections or vaccinations. From CD4+ cells came CD45RA+ naive and CD45RA-negative memory subsets. Clones were sequenced by immunoSEQ multiplex PCR, and TCRdb holds only the in-frame ones, with some missing. The sample lists over 2 million clones; about 95% were seen once. The CDR3 is 19 amino acids. Germline CDR1 reads GTSNPN; CDR2 reads SVGIG (reference sequence). Losses at the gene ends were 0 bases for V and 2 bases for J; bases not matched to a gene: 7. The chain uses TRBV30 and TRBJ2-6; 13 bases map to TRBD2. This receptor was obtained from a man younger than 35 in good health. Material: naive CD4+ T cells sorted from blood. Specified subset: CD45RA+ positively selected. This CDR3 reads CAWSVQRTSGGPGANVLTF. CDR3 in DNA: TGTGCCTGGAGTGTACAAAGGACTAGCGGGGGCCCTGGGGCCAACGTCCTGACTTTC. Full variable domain (rest looked up from reference TRBV30 and TRBJ2-6): SQTIHQWPATLVQPVGSPLSLECTVEGTSNPNLYWYRQAAGRGLQLLFYSVGIGQISSEVPQNLSASRPQDRQFILSSKKLLLSDSGFYLCAWSVQRTSGGPGANVLTFGAGSRLTVL.